In its sample, the clone carrying this TCR beta chain was seen once. No antigen is known for it. These data originate in a study of shared clonotypes between healthy human individuals. Broader study findings: Memory subsets generally showed lower estimated richness than naive subsets.

Replicate PCRs run on sorted subsets employed approximately 0.2 ug DNA, roughly 30,000 T cell genomes. This table comes from immunoSEQ multiplex PCR, and its TCRdb copy is limited to in-frame clones, with some not included. The sample yields about 360,000 clones, around 70% seen once. CDR1 and CDR2 (germline): SQVTM, ANQGSEA. This CDR3 is 12 amino acids long. Trimming pared 0 bases from V and 4 bases from J, leaving 7 bases between. V usage is TRBV29-1 and J usage is TRBJ2-7; D not certain. The sequenced material came from memory CD4+ T cells sorted from blood. Subset reported: CD45RA-negative fraction. This sequence originates from a man younger than 40 in good health. The CDR3 sequence is CSVEEVGYEQYF. CDR3 coding DNA: TGCAGCGTTGAAGAAGTAGGTTACGAGCAGTACTTC.